This is a list of T cell receptor beta chains from one sample in a study of early T cells in non-severe SARS-CoV-2 infection. TCRdb re-derived calls from the 5' RACE reads in MiXCR, one entry per CDR3 protein. This sample has about 53,000 distinct CDR3 sequences, with around 10% found just once. The sample was whole blood, taken at baseline. Source of these receptors: an adult who was a healthcare worker with PCR-confirmed SARS-CoV-2 infection or an uninfected control (not recorded which). The CDR3 runs from the conserved cysteine through the conserved F or W. The order of the fields is J gene, V gene, clone size, CDR3 protein. Not all rows give a size; the values are once, few, many and, for expanded clones, a class.

>TRBJ2-7|TRBV6-5|many
CASRLRMLAGERDEQYF
>TRBJ2-7|TRBV3-1|-
CASSPGGSTMREQYF
>TRBJ1-1|TRBV6-2/TRBV6-3|many
CASRPGNTEAFF
>TRBJ2-1|TRBV7-9|-
CASSLAGVRDNEQFF
>TRBJ2-1|TRBV5-1|few
CASNTGSTSYNEQFF
>TRBJ1-1|TRBV29-1|once
CSVDRAVNTEAFF
>TRBJ1-5|TRBV20-1|few
CSARDRTGRGNQPQHF
>TRBJ2-7|TRBV27|-
CASSLVAGGTNYEQYF
>TRBJ2-1|TRBV7-2|-
CASRNSGGDYEQFF
>TRBJ2-3|TRBV7-9|many
CASSLIRQSADTQYF